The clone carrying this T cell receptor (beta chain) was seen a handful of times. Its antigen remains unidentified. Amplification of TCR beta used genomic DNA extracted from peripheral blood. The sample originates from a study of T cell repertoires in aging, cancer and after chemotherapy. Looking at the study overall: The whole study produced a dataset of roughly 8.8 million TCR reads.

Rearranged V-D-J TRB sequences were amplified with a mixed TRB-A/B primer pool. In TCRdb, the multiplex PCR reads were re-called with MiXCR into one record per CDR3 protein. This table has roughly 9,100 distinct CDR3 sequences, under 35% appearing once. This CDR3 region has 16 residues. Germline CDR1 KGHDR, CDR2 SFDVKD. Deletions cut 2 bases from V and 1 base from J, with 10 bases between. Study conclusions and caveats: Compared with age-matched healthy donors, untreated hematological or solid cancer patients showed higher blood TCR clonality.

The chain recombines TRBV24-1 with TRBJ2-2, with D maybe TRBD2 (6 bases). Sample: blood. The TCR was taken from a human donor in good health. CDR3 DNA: TGTGCCACCAGTGATTGGCAGGGAGGGAACACCGGGGAGCTGTTTTTT. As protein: CATSDWQGGNTGELFF.